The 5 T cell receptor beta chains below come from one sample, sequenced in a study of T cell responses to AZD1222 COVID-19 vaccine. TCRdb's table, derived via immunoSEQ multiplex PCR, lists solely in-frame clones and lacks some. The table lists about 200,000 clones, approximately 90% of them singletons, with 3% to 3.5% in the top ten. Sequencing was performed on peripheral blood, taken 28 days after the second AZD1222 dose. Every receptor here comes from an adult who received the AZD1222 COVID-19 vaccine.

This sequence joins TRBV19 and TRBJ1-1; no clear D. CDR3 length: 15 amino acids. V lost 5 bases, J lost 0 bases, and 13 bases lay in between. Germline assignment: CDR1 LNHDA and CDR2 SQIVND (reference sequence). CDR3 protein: CASSPRTGMNTEAFF. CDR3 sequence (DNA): TGTGCCAGTAGTCCCCGGACGGGGATGAACACTGAAGCTTTCTTT.

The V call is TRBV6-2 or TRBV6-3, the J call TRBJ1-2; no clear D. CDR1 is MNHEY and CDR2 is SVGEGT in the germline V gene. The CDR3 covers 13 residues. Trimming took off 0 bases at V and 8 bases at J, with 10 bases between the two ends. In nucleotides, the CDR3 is TGTGCCAGCAGTTACTCGCCAGCAGGAGGCTACACCTTC. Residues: CASSYSPAGGYTF.

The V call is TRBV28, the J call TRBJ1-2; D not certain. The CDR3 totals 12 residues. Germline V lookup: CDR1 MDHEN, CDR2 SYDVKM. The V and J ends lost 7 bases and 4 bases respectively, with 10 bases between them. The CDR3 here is CASINRPYGYTF. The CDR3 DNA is TGTGCCAGCATCAATCGCCCCTATGGCTACACCTTC.

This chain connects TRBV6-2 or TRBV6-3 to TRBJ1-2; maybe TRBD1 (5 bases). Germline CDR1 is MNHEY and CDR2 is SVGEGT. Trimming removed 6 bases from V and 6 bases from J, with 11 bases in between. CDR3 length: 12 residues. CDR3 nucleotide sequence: TGTGCCAGCAGCCAAGGGGTAAATGGCTACACCTTC. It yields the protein CASSQGVNGYTF.

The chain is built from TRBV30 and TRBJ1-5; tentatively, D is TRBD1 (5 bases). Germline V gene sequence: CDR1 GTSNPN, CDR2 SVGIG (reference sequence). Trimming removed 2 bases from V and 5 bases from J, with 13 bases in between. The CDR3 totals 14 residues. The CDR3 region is CAWSLVGGDQPQHF. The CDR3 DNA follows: TGTGCCTGGAGTCTGGTGGGAGGGGATCAGCCCCAGCATTTT.